This T cell receptor beta chain was sequenced for a study of blood T cell repertoires in COVID-19. Study overall: The samples span acute and convalescent COVID-19 from the United States, Italy and Spain. PBMCs, B-cell-depleted T cells, or T cells were the source of the cDNA or gDNA that made up the material.

Seattle cases were enrolled at active infection and followed longitudinally. Authors' processing steps: Nucleated cell number was recorded as an estimate derived from reference gene primer amplification. Profiled with immunoSEQ multiplex PCR; TCRdb holds only in-frame clones, not every one. That table furnishes V, J and clone size, whereas the DNA furnished D and trimming. This sample carries 410,000 or so clones, about 89% of them seen once, and the ten largest clones take around 1.5%. Germline CDR1 is SGDLS and CDR2 is YYNGEE. The CDR3 loop spans 14 amino acids. V was shortened by 5 bases and J by 5 bases, with 16 bases between the two germline ends.

The sample was peripheral blood. V gene TRBV9 combines with J gene TRBJ2-5, with D perhaps TRBD1 (5 bases). The sequence was collected from a woman aged 40 to 50 with COVID-19, enrolled during active disease. This chain's CDR3 is CASSPGIGKETQYF. Here the CDR3 DNA reads TGTGCCAGCAGTCCAGGGATTGGTAAGGAGACCCAGTACTTC.